This T cell receptor (beta chain) derives from a study of blood T cell repertoires in COVID-19. At the level of the study: The United States, Italy and Spain provided the acute and convalescent COVID-19 samples. Sources were T cells, B-cell-depleted T cells, or PBMCs; the material itself was cDNA or gDNA.

Original methodology: Reference gene primer amplification yielded estimated nucleated cell counts. Using immunoSEQ multiplex PCR, the repertoire was profiled, and TCRdb retains in-frame clones only, with some absent. V, J and clone size are those of that table, while D and trimming were read from the DNA. This sample carries over 400,000 clones, approximately 85% of them seen once, and the ten largest clones take approximately 3%. CDR3 size: 13 residues. Germline CDR1 and CDR2: LNHDA and SQIVND (reference sequence). V lost 7 bases, J lost 7 bases, and 11 bases lay in between. The chain links TRBV19 to TRBJ1-6, with D possibly being TRBD1 (5 bases). Sequenced sample: peripheral blood. The clonotype originates from a human donor in a cohort sampled during active COVID-19. The CDR3 DNA is TGTGCCAGTACGTCAGGGATAAATTCACCCCTCCACTTT. Its protein is CASTSGINSPLHF. Full variable domain (outside the CDR3, taken from reference TRBV19 and TRBJ1-6): DGGITQSPKYLFRKEGQNVTLSCEQNLNHDAMYWYRQDPGQGLRLIYYSQIVNDFQKGDIAEGYSVSREKKESFPLTVTSAQKNPTAFYLCASTSGINSPLHFGNGTRLTVT.